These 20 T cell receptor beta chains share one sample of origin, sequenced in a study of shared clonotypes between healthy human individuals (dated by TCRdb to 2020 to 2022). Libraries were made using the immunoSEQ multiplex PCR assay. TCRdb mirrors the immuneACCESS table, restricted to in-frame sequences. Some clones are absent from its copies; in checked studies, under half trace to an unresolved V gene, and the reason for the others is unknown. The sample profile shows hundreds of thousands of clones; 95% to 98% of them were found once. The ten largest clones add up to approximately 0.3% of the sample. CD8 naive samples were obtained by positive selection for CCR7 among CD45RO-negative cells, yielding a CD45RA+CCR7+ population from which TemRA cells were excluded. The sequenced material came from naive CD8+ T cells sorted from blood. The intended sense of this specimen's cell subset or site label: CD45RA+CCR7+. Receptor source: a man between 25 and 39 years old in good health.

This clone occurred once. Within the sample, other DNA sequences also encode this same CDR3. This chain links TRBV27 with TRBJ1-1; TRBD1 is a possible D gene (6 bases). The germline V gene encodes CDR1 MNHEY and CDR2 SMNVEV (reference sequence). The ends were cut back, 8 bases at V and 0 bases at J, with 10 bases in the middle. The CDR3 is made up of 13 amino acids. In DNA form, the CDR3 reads TGTGCCAGCCGAACAGGGTTGAACACTGAAGCTTTCTTT. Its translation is CASRTGLNTEAFF.

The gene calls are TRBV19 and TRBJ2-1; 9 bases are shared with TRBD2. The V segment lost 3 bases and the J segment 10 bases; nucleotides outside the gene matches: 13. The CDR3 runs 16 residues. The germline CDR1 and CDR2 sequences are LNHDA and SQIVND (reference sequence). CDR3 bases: TGTGCCAGTAGTATGCATGGCGCTAGCGGGATTTTGGAGCAGTTCTTC. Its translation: CASSMHGASGILEQFF.

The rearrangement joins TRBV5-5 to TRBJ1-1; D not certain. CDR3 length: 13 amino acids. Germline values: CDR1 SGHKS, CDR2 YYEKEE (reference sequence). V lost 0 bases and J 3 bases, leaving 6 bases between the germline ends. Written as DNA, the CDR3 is TGTGCCAGCAGCTTGGCAGAGTACACTGAAGCTTTCTTT. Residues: CASSLAEYTEAFF.

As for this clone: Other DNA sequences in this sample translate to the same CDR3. CDR3 nucleotides: TGTGCCAGCAGTTTTTCAGGGAGTTACGAGCAGTACTTC. Amino acid sequence: CASSFSGSYEQYF. The gene calls are TRBV27 and TRBJ2-7; D tentatively reads TRBD1 or TRBD2 (5 bases each). CDR1 and CDR2 (germline): MNHEY, SMNVEV (reference sequence). Between the trimmed V and J ends, which lost 3 bases and 4 bases, there was a span of 10 bases. The CDR3 spans 13 residues.

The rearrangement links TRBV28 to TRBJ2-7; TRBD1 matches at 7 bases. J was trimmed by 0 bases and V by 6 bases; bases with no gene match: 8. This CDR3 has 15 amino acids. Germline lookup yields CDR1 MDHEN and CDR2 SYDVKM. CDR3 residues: CASRITGANSYEQYF. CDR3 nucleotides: TGTGCCAGCAGAATCACAGGGGCTAACTCCTACGAGCAGTACTTC.

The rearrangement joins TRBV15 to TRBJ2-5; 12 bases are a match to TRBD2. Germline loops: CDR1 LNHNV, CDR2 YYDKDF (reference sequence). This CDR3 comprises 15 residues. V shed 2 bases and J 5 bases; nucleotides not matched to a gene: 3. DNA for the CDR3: TGTGCCACCAGCAGATGGCTAGCGGGAGGGGAGACCCAGTACTTC. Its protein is CATSRWLAGGETQYF.

The DNA for the CDR3 is TGCGCCAGCAGCTCCCAAACCATCCGGACAGAGACCGGGGAGCTGTTTTTT. It yields the protein CASSSQTIRTETGELFF. V gene TRBV5-1 combines with J gene TRBJ2-2, with a possible D match to TRBD1 (6 bases). Germline V gene sequence: CDR1 SGHRS, CDR2 YFSETQ. Trimming took off 3 bases at V and 5 bases at J, with 20 bases between the two ends. This CDR3 comprises 17 residues.

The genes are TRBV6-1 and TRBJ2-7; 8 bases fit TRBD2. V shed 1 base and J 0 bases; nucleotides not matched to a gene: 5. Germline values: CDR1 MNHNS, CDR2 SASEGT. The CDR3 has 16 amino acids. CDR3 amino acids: CASSEVTSVLSYEQYF. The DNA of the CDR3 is TGTGCCAGCAGTGAAGTGACTAGCGTTCTCTCCTACGAGCAGTACTTC.

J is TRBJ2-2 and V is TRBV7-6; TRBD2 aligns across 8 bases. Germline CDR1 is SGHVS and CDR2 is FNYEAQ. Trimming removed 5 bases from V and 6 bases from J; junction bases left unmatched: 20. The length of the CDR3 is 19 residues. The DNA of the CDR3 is TGTGCCAGCAGCCCACGTCCGCCCTTTAGCGGGCGGGGGGCCGGGGAGCTGTTTTTT. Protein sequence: CASSPRPPFSGRGAGELFF.

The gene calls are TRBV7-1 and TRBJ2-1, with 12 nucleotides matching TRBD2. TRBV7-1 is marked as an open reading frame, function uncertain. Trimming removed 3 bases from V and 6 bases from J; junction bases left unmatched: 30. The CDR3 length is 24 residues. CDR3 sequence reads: CASSSGYSGTEEYPTSGRPNEQFF. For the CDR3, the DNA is TGTGCCAGCAGCTCTGGATACTCCGGGACAGAAGAATACCCGACTAGCGGGAGACCCAATGAGCAGTTCTTC.

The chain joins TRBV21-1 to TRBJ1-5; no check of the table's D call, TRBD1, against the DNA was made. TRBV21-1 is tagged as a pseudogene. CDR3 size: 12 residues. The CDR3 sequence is CASSKESGPQHF. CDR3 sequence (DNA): TGTGCCAGCAGCAAAGAGTCAGGGCCCCAGCATTTT.

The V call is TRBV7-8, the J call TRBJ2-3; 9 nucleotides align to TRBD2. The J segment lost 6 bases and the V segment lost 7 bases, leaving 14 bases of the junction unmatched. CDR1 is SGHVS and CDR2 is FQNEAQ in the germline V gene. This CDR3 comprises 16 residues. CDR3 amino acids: CASIPGELAGSDTQYF. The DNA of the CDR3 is TGTGCCAGCATCCCAGGAGAGCTAGCGGGAAGTGATACGCAGTATTTT.

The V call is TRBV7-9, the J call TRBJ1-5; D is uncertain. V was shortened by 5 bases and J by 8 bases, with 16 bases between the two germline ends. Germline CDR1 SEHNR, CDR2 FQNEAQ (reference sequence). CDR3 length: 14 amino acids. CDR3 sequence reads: CASSPPDGDEPQHF. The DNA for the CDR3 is TGTGCCAGCAGCCCCCCGGACGGAGACGAGCCCCAGCATTTT.

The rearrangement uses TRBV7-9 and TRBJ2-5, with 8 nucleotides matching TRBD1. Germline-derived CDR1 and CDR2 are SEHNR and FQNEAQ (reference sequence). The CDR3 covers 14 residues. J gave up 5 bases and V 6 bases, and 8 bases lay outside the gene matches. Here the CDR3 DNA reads TGTGCCAGCAGTTTAAGACAGGGGTGGGAGACCCAGTACTTC. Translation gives CASSLRQGWETQYF.

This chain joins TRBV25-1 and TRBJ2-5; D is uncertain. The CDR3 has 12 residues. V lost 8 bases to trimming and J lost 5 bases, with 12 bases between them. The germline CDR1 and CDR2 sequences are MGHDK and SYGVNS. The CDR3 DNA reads TGTGCCAGCCAGGACGGGTGGGAGACCCAGTACTTC. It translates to CASQDGWETQYF.

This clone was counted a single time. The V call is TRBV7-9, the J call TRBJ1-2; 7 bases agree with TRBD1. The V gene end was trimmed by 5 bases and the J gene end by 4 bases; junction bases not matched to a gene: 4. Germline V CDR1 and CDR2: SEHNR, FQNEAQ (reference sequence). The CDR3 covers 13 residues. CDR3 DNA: TGTGCCAGCAGCGAGGGGGCCTTCTATGGCTACACCTTC. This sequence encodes CASSEGAFYGYTF.

This chain's CDR3 is CASSRTGGPATTDTQYF. The CDR3 region has the DNA TGTGCCAGCAGCCGGACAGGGGGTCCGGCCACCACAGATACGCAGTATTTT. This chain uses TRBV5-5 with TRBJ2-3; TRBD1 matches at 10 bases. Germline CDR1 and CDR2: SGHKS and YYEKEE (reference sequence). The CDR3 consists of 17 residues. V gave up 4 bases and J gave up 2 bases; unmatched junction bases: 10.

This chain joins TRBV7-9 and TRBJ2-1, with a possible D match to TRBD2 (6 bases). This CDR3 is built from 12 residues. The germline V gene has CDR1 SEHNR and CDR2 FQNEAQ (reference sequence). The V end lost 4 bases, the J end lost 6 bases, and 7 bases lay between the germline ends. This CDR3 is CASSSTSNEQFF. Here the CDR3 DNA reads TGTGCCAGCAGCTCGACTAGCAATGAGCAGTTCTTC.

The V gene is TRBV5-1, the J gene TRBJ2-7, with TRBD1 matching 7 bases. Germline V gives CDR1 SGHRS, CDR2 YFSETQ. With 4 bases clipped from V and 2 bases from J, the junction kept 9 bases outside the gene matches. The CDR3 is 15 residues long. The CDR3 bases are TGCGCCAGCAGCACCTTGACAGGGAGTACCTACGAGCAGTACTTC. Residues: CASSTLTGSTYEQYF.

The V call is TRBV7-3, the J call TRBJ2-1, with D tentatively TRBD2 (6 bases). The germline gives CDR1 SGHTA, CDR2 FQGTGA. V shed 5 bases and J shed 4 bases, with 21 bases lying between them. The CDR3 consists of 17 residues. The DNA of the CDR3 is TGTGCCAGCAGCCCCGGGGACGGCGGGATCTCTTACAATGAGCAGTTCTTC. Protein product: CASSPGDGGISYNEQFF.